The 32 T cell receptor beta chains below come from one sample, sequenced in a study of T-cell reconstitution after alpha-beta-depleted transplantation in children. The TCRbeta library was prepared with unique molecular identifiers. TCRdb re-called the PCR reads with MiXCR, one entry per CDR3 protein. The table includes about 340,000 distinct CDR3 sequences, about 16% detected once. The sample in question was PBMCs, mostly from graft donor cells, obtained 360 days after TCRalphabeta/CD19-depleted stem cell transplant. The receptors come from a male patient aged 2-10 years who had a stem cell transplant for acute lymphoblastic leukemia, so the T cells may come from the graft donor.

This clonotype occurred a few times. The chain recombines TRBV29-1 with TRBJ1-1; D gene unclear. The CDR3 is made up of 12 amino acids. Trimming pared 0 bases from V and 5 bases from J, leaving 7 bases between. Germline CDR1 reads SQVTM; CDR2 reads ANQGSEA. CDR3: CSVEERETEAFF. CDR3 nucleotide sequence: TGCAGCGTTGAAGAGAGGGAAACTGAAGCTTTCTTT.

This clonotype was found a few times. CDR3 sequence: CASSPEREKLFF. CDR3 in DNA: TGTGCCAGCAGCCCAGAGAGGGAAAAACTGTTTTTT. This chain joins TRBV4-2 and TRBJ1-4; no reliable D call. V shed 4 bases and J shed 8 bases, with 8 bases lying between them. CDR1 is LGHNA, CDR2 YNFKEQ, per germline. The CDR3 extends over 12 amino acids.

This chain links TRBV25-1 with TRBJ2-1; D perhaps matches TRBD2 (6 bases). CDR3 length: 16 residues. The V end lost 2 bases, the J end lost 4 bases, and 15 bases lay between the germline ends. Germline assignment: CDR1 MGHDK and CDR2 SYGVNS. Here the CDR3 reads CASSEVAASNYNEQFF. DNA of the CDR3: TGTGCCAGCAGTGAAGTAGCGGCCTCAAATTACAATGAGCAGTTCTTC.

The sample holds a few counts of this clonotype. The chain employs TRBV7-6 and TRBJ2-3; 12 nucleotides match TRBD2. Germline V gene data show CDR1 as SGHVS and CDR2 as FNYEAQ. V was pared by 5 bases and J by 0 bases, with 18 bases of the junction left unmatched. CDR3 length equals 21 residues. The CDR3 reads CASSPRKTSGSLEASTDTQYF. The CDR3 coding sequence is TGTGCCAGCAGCCCCCGGAAGACTAGCGGGAGTTTGGAGGCTAGCACAGATACGCAGTATTTT.

This clonotype was observed at least ten times. V gene TRBV28 combines with J gene TRBJ2-7; D remains ambiguous. The CDR3 contains 14 residues. CDR1 and CDR2 from the germline V gene are MDHEN and SYDVKM. Trimming left V 5 bases short and J 2 bases short, with 13 bases between. The CDR3 here is CASSPLRETYEQYF. The CDR3 bases are TGTGCCAGCAGTCCTCTCCGCGAAACCTACGAGCAGTACTTC. The full variable domain, rest sourced from reference TRBV28 and TRBJ2-7, is DVKVTQSSRYLVKRTGEKVFLECVQDMDHENMFWYRQDPGLGLRLIYFSYDVKMKEKGDIPEGYSVSREKKERFSLILESASTNQTSMYLCASSPLRETYEQYFGPGTRLTVT.

Ten or more counts support this clonotype. This chain uses TRBV20-1 with TRBJ1-1, with TRBD1 identical over 9 bases. V trimming: 5 bases; J trimming: 4 bases; junction bases outside the gene matches: 5. Germline assignment: CDR1 DFQATT and CDR2 SNEGSKA (reference sequence). This CDR3 region has 13 residues. CDR3 nucleotide sequence: TGCAGTGCTCGGGACAGGGTGGTCACTGAAGCTTTCTTT. It encodes CSARDRVVTEAFF.

This clonotype was counted a few times. The rearrangement joins TRBV7-8 to TRBJ2-5; 7 nucleotides agree with TRBD2. The V segment lost 0 bases and the J segment 3 bases; nucleotides outside the gene matches: 4. This CDR3 contains 15 residues. Germline lookup yields CDR1 SGHVS and CDR2 FQNEAQ. CDR3 nucleotides: TGTGCCAGCAGCTTAGCGGGACTACCAAAAGAGACCCAGTACTTC. Its protein product is CASSLAGLPKETQYF.

The chain has TRBV6-4 and TRBJ2-5; 14 positions match TRBD2. The CDR3 has 17 amino acids. V dropped 6 bases and J dropped 6; count of bases not matched to a gene: 12. Germline CDR1 reads MRHNA; CDR2 reads SNTAGT. The chain's CDR3 is CASRLRLAGGLGKTQYF. CDR3 nucleotides: TGTGCCAGCAGACTACGACTAGCGGGAGGGCTGGGGAAGACCCAGTACTTC.

This clonotype was picked up a small number of times. The chain employs TRBV20-1 and TRBJ2-7, with 9 bases aligning to TRBD2. The CDR3 contains 14 residues. The V gene's germline CDR1 is DFQATT and CDR2 SNEGSKA (reference sequence). V was clipped by 3 bases and J by 2 bases; unmatched bases: 5. The CDR3 reads CSARGLAIPYEQYF. The CDR3, as DNA: TGCAGTGCTAGGGGACTAGCAATCCCCTACGAGCAGTACTTC.

V usage is TRBV7-9 and J usage is TRBJ2-7; 8 bases are shared with TRBD1. Germline V gene sequence: CDR1 SEHNR, CDR2 FQNEAQ (reference sequence). The CDR3 spans 13 residues. The trim removed 5 bases at V and 6 bases at J, leaving 6 bases unmatched. The CDR3 bases are TGTGCCAGCAGCCTCACAGGGGGTGGCGAGCAGTACTTC. Encoded protein: CASSLTGGGEQYF.

V gene TRBV10-3 combines with J gene TRBJ1-2; D is ambiguous. The CDR3 is 14 residues long. V lost 1 base to trimming and J lost 4 bases, with 10 bases between them. Per the germline V gene, CDR1 is ENHRY and CDR2 is SYGVKD. The CDR3 DNA is TGTGCCATCAGTGAGTTGCAGATTCCCTATGGCTACACCTTC. Encoded protein: CAISELQIPYGYTF.

The V call is TRBV4-3, the J call TRBJ1-1, with D hard to call. There are 14 residues in the CDR3. The germline V gene has CDR1 LGHNA and CDR2 YSLEER. Trimming left V 3 bases short and J 5 bases short, with 13 bases between. This CDR3 is CASSHSGPGTEAFF. DNA of the CDR3: TGCGCCAGCAGCCACTCAGGTCCGGGAACTGAAGCTTTCTTT.

This rearrangement joins TRBV3-1 to TRBJ2-1, with D tentatively TRBD1 (5 bases). The germline V gene has CDR1 LGHDT and CDR2 YNNKEL (reference sequence). The CDR3 is 12 residues long. Trimming removed 3 bases at V and 10 bases at J, with 10 bases between. The CDR3 nucleotides are TGTGCCAGCAGCCACCTCTCAGGGGAGCAGTTCTTC. It specifies CASSHLSGEQFF.

This clonotype was counted only a few times. This chain uses TRBV10-3 with TRBJ2-3, with D unresolved. The V end lost 2 bases, the J end lost 4 bases, and 10 bases lay between the germline ends. The CDR3 sequence is 14 residues long. Germline V gene data show CDR1 as ENHRY and CDR2 as SYGVKD. CDR3 loop: CAISEATPPDTQYF. The CDR3 DNA follows: TGTGCCATCAGTGAGGCGACTCCCCCAGATACGCAGTATTTT.

This chain uses TRBV5-1 with TRBJ2-5, with 9 bases lining up with TRBD2. Germline-derived CDR1 and CDR2 are SGHRS and YFSETQ. The CDR3 is made up of 15 amino acids. The V and J ends lost 4 bases and 4 bases, in that order; junction bases with no gene match: 8. CDR3 region: CASSTIAGVGETQYF. CDR3 nucleotides: TGCGCCAGCAGCACTATAGCGGGAGTGGGAGAGACCCAGTACTTC. Full variable domain (missing parts from reference TRBV5-1 and TRBJ2-5): KAGVTQTPRYLIKTRGQQVTLSCSPISGHRSVSWYQQTPGQGLQFLFEYFSETQRNKGNFPGRFSGRQFSNSRSEMNVSTLELGDSALYLCASSTIAGVGETQYFGPGTRLLVL.

The chain joins TRBV9 to TRBJ2-7; 7 bases line up with TRBD2. Trimming removed 4 bases from V and 2 bases from J; junction bases left unmatched: 9. The length of the CDR3 is 15 residues. Germline V gene data show CDR1 as SGDLS and CDR2 as YYNGEE. This CDR3 is CASSPGWGRAYEQYF. The CDR3 DNA reads TGTGCCAGCAGCCCTGGTTGGGGGAGGGCCTACGAGCAGTACTTC.

There are many counts of this clonotype. The chain employs TRBV27 and TRBJ2-1; TRBD2 is a possible D gene (5 bases). CDR3 length equals 17 residues. V lost 6 bases and J lost 4, with 22 bases in between. Germline lookup yields CDR1 MNHEY and CDR2 SMNVEV (reference sequence). The chain's CDR3 is CASRVSGGGRGYNEQFF. Written as DNA, the CDR3 is TGTGCCAGCAGAGTTTCAGGAGGCGGGCGAGGATACAATGAGCAGTTCTTC.

This clonotype appeared a few times. This chain connects TRBV12-3 or TRBV12-4 to TRBJ1-4; D may be TRBD1 (6 bases). The CDR3 is made up of 16 amino acids. The V gene lost 6 bases and the J gene lost 2 bases, with 16 bases spanning the gap. CDR3 region: CASRTNAGGTNEKLFF. CDR3 DNA sequence: TGTGCCAGCAGAACCAACGCGGGGGGCACTAATGAAAAACTGTTTTTT.

The rearrangement links TRBV29-1 to TRBJ2-1, with D tentatively TRBD1 or TRBD2 (5 bases each). Germline V CDR1 and CDR2: SQVTM, ANQGSEA. With 6 bases removed from V and 5 bases from J, the gap between germline ends came to 20 bases. This CDR3 comprises 15 residues. DNA of the CDR3: TGCAGCGTGGCCGGGACGTCGGCGGTTAACAATGAGCAGTTCTTC. Residues: CSVAGTSAVNNEQFF.

In this sample, this clonotype turned up a few times. V usage is TRBV20-1 and J usage is TRBJ2-7, with D unclear. With 6 bases removed from V and 3 bases from J, the gap between germline ends came to 18 bases. Germline assignment: CDR1 DFQATT and CDR2 SNEGSKA (reference sequence). The CDR3 sequence is 14 residues long. DNA of the CDR3: TGCAGTGCCATCCAATCAAGGGCCAGCTACGAGCAGTACTTC. Its protein product is CSAIQSRASYEQYF.

This clonotype was detected ten times or more. J is TRBJ1-2 and V is TRBV12-3 or TRBV12-4, with 10 bases identical to TRBD1. The CDR3 has 13 residues. With 5 bases clipped from V and 5 bases from J, the junction kept 2 bases outside the gene matches. The CDR3 here is CASSVDRGYGYTF. The CDR3 bases are TGTGCCAGCAGTGTGGACAGGGGGTATGGCTACACCTTC.

In its sample, this clonotype was seen a few times. V usage is TRBV15 and J usage is TRBJ2-7; D is uncertain. V was pared by 0 bases and J by 0 bases, with 12 bases between. The CDR3 extends over 16 amino acids. CDR1 is LNHNV and CDR2 is YYDKDF in the germline V gene (reference sequence). Here the CDR3 DNA reads TGTGCCACCAGCAGAGATGGGGTAGGGAACTCCTACGAGCAGTACTTC. This codes for CATSRDGVGNSYEQYF.

In its sample, this clonotype was seen many times. This chain joins TRBV3-1 and TRBJ2-7, with D perhaps TRBD1 (6 bases). The V end lost 5 bases, the J end lost 3 bases, and 14 bases lay between the germline ends. The germline CDR1 and CDR2 sequences are LGHDT and YNNKEL (reference sequence). The CDR3 loop spans 14 amino acids. CDR3 loop: CASSTGTHLYEQYF. Here the CDR3 DNA reads TGTGCCAGCAGCACCGGGACACATCTCTACGAGCAGTACTTC.

In this sample, this clonotype turned up a few times. The V gene is TRBV28, the J gene TRBJ2-2, with D possibly TRBD2 on 5 matching bases. V lost 4 bases and J 5 bases, leaving 11 bases between the germline ends. CDR3 size: 14 residues. Germline V gene data show CDR1 as MDHEN and CDR2 as SYDVKM. The CDR3 reads CASSWLASTGELFF. The DNA for the CDR3 is TGTGCCAGCAGTTGGCTAGCATCGACCGGGGAGCTGTTTTTT.

The rearrangement links TRBV20-1 to TRBJ2-3; D is unclear. This CDR3 has 11 amino acids. The germline V gene has CDR1 DFQATT and CDR2 SNEGSKA (reference sequence). The V end was cut by 3 bases, the J end by 5 bases, with 6 bases between. CDR3 bases: TGCAGTGCTAGTCTTGGAGATACGCAGTATTTT. This translates into CSASLGDTQYF.

The genes are TRBV29-1 and TRBJ2-7, with TRBD1 matching 7 bases. The germline V gene encodes CDR1 SQVTM and CDR2 ANQGSEA. The CDR3 runs to 11 residues. V lost 7 bases and J lost 2; bases outside the gene matches: 2. In DNA, the CDR3 is TGCAGCGGGGGGACAGCCTACGAGCAGTACTTC. It is translated as CSGGTAYEQYF.

This clonotype was picked up a small number of times. The chain uses TRBV12-3 or TRBV12-4 and TRBJ2-3, with 7 bases lining up with TRBD2. CDR3 length: 16 residues. V lost 3 bases to trimming and J lost 6 bases; unmatched junction nucleotides: 12. CDR3 in DNA: TGTGCCAGCAGTTTGTCTAGCGGAGGTCCGGGGGATACGCAGTATTTT. As protein: CASSLSSGGPGDTQYF.

This clonotype was seen a handful of times. The V gene is TRBV28, the J gene TRBJ1-5, with TRBD1 matching 7 bases. Losses at the gene ends were 7 bases for V and 3 bases for J; bases not matched to a gene: 9. CDR1 and CDR2 (germline): MDHEN, SYDVKM. The CDR3 has 15 residues. The CDR3 sequence is CASTLSGGANQPQHF. The CDR3 DNA reads as TGTGCCAGCACCCTCTCAGGGGGGGCCAATCAGCCCCAGCATTTT.

This clonotype has only a few counts. The chain uses TRBV9 and TRBJ2-1; 7 positions agree with TRBD1. This CDR3 is 15 amino acids long. The junction had 0 bases not matched to a gene; V was cut back by 0 bases and J by 0 bases. From germline, CDR1 is SGDLS and CDR2 YYNGEE. CDR3 nucleotide sequence: TGTGCCAGCAGCGTAGGACAGGGCTCCTACAATGAGCAGTTCTTC. Its translation is CASSVGQGSYNEQFF.

This clonotype was found a few times. V is TRBV25-1 and J is TRBJ2-1; D unresolved. The V end lost 4 bases, the J end lost 2 bases, and 12 bases lay between the germline ends. The V gene's germline CDR1 is MGHDK and CDR2 SYGVNS. The CDR3 length is 15 residues. The CDR3 DNA reads TGTGCCAGCAGTGTTTCGGCCAGCCCCTACAATGAGCAGTTCTTC. It codes for CASSVSASPYNEQFF.

The sample holds many counts of this clonotype. V is TRBV10-1 and J is TRBJ2-2; D gene ambiguous. The CDR3 runs to 13 residues. The germline V and J ends were trimmed by 3 bases and 4 bases, with 6 bases remaining between them. CDR1 WNHNN and CDR2 SYGVQD come from the germline V gene (reference sequence). CDR3 nucleotides: TGCGCCAGCAGTGAACTTATCACCGGGGAGCTGTTTTTT. This gives the protein CASSELITGELFF.

The table lists this clonotype with many counts. J is TRBJ2-7 and V is TRBV12-3 or TRBV12-4; D call uncertain. V lost 3 bases to trimming and J lost 5 bases, with 8 bases between them. The CDR3 has 12 amino acids. Here the CDR3 reads CASSFLRDEQYF. The CDR3, as DNA: TGTGCCAGCAGTTTTCTCCGGGACGAGCAGTACTTC.